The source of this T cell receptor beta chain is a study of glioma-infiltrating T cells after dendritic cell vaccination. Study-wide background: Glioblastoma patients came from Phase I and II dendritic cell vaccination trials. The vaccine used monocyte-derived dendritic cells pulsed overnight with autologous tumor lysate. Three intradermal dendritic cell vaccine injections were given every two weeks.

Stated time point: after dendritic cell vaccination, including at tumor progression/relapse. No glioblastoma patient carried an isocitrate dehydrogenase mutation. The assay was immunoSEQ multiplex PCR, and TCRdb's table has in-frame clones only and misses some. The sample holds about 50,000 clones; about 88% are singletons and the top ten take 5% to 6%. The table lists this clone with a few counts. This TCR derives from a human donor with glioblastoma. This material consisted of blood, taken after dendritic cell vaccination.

CDR3 DNA: TGCGCCAGTAGTCGGGACAGCCACTTCACAGATACGCAGTATTTT. Encoded protein: CASSRDSHFTDTQYF. This chain connects TRBV4-1 to TRBJ2-3; 7 bases agree with TRBD1. The J segment lost 2 bases and the V segment lost 9 bases, leaving 11 bases of the junction unmatched. CDR3 length: 15 amino acids. Germline CDR1 is MGHRA and CDR2 is YSYEKL.